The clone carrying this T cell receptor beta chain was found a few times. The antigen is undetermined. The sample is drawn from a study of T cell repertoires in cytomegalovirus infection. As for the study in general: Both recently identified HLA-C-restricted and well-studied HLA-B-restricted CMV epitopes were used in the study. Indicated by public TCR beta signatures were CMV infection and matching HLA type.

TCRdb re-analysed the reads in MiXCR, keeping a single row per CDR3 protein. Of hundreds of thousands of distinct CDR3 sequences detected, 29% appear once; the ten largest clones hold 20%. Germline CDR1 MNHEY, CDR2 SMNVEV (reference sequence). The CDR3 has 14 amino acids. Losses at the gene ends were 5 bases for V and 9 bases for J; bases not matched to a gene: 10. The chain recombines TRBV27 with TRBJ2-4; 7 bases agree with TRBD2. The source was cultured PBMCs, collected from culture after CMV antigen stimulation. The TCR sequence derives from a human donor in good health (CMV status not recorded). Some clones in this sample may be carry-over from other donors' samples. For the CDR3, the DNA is TGTGCCAGCAGTCCGAGCGGGATGTACGTCATTCAGTACTTC. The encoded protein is CASSPSGMYVIQYF.